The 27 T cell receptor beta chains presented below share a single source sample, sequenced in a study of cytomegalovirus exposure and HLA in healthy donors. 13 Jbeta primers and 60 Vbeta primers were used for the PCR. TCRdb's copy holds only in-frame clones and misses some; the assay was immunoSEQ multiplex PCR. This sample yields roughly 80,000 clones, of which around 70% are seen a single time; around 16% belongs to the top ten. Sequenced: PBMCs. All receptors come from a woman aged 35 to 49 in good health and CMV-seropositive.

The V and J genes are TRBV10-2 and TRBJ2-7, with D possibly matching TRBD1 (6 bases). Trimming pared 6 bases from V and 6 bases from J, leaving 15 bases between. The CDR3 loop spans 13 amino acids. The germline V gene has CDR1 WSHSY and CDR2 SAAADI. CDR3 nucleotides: TGCGCCAGCAGCACAGGGAATATCGGCGAGCAGTACTTC. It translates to CASSTGNIGEQYF.

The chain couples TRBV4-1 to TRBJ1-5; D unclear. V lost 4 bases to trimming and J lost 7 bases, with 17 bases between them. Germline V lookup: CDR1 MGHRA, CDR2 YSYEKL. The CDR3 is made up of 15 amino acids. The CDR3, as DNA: TGCGCCAGCAGCCTTCATCCCTTCTCGGGGCAGCCCCAGCATTTT. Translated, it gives CASSLHPFSGQPQHF.

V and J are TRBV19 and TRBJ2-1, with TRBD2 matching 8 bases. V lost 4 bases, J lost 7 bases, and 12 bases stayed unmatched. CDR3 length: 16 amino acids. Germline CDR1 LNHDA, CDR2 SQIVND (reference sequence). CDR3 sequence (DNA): TGTGCCAGTAGTACCCCCTCACGGGAGGGAAAAAATGAGCAGTTCTTC. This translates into CASSTPSREGKNEQFF.

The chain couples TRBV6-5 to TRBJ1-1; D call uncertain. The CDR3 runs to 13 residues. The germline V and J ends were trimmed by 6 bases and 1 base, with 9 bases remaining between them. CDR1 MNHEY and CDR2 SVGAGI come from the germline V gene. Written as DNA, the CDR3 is TGTGCCAGCAGCCCCACTCCGAACACTGAAGCTTTCTTT. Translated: CASSPTPNTEAFF.

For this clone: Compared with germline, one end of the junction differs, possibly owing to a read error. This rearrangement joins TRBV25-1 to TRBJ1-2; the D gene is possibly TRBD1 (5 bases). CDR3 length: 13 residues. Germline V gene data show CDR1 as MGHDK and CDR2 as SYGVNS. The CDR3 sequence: CASSDFGDYGYTF. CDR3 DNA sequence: TGTGCCAGCAGTGATTTTGGGGACTACGGCTACACCTTC.

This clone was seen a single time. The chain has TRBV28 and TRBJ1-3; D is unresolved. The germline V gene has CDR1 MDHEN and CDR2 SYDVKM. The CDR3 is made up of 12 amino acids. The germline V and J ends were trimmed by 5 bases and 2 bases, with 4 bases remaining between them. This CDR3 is CASSLTGNTIYF. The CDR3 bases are TGTGCCAGCAGTCTTACTGGAAACACCATATATTTT.

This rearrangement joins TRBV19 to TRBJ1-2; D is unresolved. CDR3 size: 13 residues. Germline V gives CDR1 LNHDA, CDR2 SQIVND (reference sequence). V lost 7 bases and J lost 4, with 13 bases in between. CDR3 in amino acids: CASTLGLLYGYTF. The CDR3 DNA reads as TGTGCCAGTACTTTAGGACTGCTCTATGGCTACACCTTC.

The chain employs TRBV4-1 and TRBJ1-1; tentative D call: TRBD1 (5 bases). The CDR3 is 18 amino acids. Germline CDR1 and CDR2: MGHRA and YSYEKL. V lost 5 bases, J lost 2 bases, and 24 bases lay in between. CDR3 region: CASSNNPTVGLVNTEAFF. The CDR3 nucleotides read TGCGCCAGCAGCAATAACCCCACCGTGGGGCTGGTCAACACTGAAGCTTTCTTT.

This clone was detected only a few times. CDR3 in amino acids: CASSQRTASYEQYF. CDR3 sequence (DNA): TGTGCCAGCAGCCAGAGGACAGCTTCCTACGAGCAGTACTTC. The chain joins TRBV9 to TRBJ2-7; TRBD1 might be the D (6 bases). Per the germline V gene, CDR1 is SGDLS and CDR2 is YYNGEE. CDR3 length: 14 residues. V lost 4 bases and J lost 1, with 12 bases in between.

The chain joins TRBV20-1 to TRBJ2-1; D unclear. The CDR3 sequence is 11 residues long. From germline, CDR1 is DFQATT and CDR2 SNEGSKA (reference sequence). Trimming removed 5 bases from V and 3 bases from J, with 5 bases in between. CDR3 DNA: TGCAGTGCTCCAATCTACAATGAGCAGTTCTTC. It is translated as CSAPIYNEQFF.

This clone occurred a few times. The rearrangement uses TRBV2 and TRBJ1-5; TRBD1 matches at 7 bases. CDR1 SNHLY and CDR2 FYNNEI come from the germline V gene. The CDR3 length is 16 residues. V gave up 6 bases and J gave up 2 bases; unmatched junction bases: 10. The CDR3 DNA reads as TGTGCCAGCAGAGATAACAGGGGAGGAGGCAATCAGCCCCAGCATTTT. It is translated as CASRDNRGGGNQPQHF.

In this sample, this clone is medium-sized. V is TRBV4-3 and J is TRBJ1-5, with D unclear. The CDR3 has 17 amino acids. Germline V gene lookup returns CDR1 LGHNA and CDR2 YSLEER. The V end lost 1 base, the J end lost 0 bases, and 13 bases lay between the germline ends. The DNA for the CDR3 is TGCGCCAGCAGCCAAGTAAGTACGGGGTATAGCAATCAGCCCCAGCATTTT. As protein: CASSQVSTGYSNQPQHF.

CDR3 DNA: TGTGCCAGTAGTAACGAGGGTGGCTACACCTTC. Translated: CASSNEGGYTF. The V call is TRBV19, the J call TRBJ1-2; D is uncertain. Between the trimmed V and J ends, which lost 4 bases and 7 bases, there was a span of 7 bases. CDR1 and CDR2 from the germline V gene are LNHDA and SQIVND (reference sequence). The CDR3 loop spans 11 amino acids. The full variable domain, with the rest looked up from reference TRBV19 and TRBJ1-2, is DGGITQSPKYLFRKEGQNVTLSCEQNLNHDAMYWYRQDPGQGLRLIYYSQIVNDFQKGDIAEGYSVSREKKESFPLTVTSAQKNPTAFYLCASSNEGGYTFGSGTRLTVV.

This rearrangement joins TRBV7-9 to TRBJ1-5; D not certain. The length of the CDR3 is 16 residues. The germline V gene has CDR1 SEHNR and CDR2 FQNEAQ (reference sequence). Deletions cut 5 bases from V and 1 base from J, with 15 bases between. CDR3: CASSPPGVESNQPQHF. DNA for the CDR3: TGTGCCAGCAGCCCCCCTGGAGTAGAGAGCAATCAGCCCCAGCATTTT.

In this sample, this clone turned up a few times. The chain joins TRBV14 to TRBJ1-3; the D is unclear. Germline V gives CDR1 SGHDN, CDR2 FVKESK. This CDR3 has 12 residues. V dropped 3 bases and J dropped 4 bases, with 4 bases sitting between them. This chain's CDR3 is CASSHQGNTIYF. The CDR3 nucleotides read TGTGCCAGCAGCCACCAGGGAAACACCATATATTTT.

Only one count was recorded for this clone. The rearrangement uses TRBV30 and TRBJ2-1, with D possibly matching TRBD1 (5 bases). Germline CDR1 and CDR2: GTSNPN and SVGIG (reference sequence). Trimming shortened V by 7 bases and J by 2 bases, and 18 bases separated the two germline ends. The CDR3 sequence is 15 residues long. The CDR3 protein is CASTLVAGPYNEQFF. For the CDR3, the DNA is TGTGCCTCTACTTTAGTGGCAGGGCCCTACAATGAGCAGTTCTTC.

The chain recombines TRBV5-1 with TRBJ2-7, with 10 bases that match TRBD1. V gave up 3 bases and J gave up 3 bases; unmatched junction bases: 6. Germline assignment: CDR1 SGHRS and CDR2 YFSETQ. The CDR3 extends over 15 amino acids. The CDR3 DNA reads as TGCGCCAGCAGCTCTCGGACAGGGGGGGTCTACGAGCAGTACTTC. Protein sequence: CASSSRTGGVYEQYF.

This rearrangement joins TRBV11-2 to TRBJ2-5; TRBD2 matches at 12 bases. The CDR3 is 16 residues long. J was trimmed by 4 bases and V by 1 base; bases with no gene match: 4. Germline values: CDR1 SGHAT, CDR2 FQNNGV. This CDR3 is CASSLASGGGVETQYF. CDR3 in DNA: TGTGCCAGCAGCTTAGCTAGCGGGGGGGGAGTAGAGACCCAGTACTTC.

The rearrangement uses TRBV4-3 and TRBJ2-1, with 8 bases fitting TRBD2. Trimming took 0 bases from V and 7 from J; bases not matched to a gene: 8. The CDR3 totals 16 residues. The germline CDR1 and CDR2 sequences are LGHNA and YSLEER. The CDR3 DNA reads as TGCGCCAGCAGCCAAGATCTAAGCGGGGGATTAAATGAGCAGTTCTTC. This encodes CASSQDLSGGLNEQFF.

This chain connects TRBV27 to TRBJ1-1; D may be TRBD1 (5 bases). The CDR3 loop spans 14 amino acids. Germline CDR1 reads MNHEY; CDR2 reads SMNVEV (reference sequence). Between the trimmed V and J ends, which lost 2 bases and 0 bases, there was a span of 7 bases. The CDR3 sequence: CASSLRGMNTEAFF. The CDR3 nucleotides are TGTGCCAGCAGTTTAAGGGGCATGAACACTGAAGCTTTCTTT.

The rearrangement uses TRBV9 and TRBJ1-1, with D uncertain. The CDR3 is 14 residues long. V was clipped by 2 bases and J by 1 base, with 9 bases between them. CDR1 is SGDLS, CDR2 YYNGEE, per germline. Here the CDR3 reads CASSVDGKNTEAFF. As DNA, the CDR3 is TGTGCCAGCAGCGTCGATGGCAAGAACACTGAAGCTTTCTTT.

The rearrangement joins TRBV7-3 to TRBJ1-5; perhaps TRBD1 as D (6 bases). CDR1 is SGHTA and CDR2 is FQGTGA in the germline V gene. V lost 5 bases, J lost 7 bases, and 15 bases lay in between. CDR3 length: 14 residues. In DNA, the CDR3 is TGTGCCAGCAGCGCCTTTCAGGGGCACCAGCCCCAGCATTTT. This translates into CASSAFQGHQPQHF.

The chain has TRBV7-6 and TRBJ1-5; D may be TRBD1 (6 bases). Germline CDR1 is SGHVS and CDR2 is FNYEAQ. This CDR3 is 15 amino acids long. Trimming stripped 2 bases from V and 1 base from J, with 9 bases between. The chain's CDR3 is CASSLNTGSNQPQHF. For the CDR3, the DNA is TGTGCCAGCAGCTTAAACACAGGGAGCAATCAGCCCCAGCATTTT.

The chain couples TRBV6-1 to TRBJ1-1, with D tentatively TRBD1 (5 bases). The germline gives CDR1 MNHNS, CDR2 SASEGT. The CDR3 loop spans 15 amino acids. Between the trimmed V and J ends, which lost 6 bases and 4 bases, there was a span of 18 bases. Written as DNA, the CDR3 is TGTGCCAGCAGCCGGTCTTCTCAGGGTAGCACTGAAGCTTTCTTT. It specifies CASSRSSQGSTEAFF.

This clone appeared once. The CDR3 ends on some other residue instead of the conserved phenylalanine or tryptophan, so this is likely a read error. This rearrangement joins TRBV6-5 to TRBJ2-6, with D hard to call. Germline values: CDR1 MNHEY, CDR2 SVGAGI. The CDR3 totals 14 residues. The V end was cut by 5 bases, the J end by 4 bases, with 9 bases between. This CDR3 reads CASSGSAGANVLTV. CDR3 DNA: TGTGCCAGCAGTGGTTCCGCAGGGGCCAACGTCCTGACTGTC.

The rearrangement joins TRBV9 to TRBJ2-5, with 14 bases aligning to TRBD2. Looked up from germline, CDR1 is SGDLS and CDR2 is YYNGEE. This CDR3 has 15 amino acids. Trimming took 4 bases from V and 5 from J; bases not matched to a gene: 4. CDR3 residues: CASSPGLAGAETQYF. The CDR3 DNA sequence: TGTGCCAGCAGCCCGGGACTAGCGGGAGCTGAGACCCAGTACTTC.

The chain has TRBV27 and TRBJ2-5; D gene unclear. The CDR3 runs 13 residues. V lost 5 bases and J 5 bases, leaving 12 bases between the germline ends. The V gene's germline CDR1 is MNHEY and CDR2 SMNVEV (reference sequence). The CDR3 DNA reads TGTGCCAGCAGTATAGCTAGTGGTGAGACCCAGTACTTC. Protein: CASSIASGETQYF.